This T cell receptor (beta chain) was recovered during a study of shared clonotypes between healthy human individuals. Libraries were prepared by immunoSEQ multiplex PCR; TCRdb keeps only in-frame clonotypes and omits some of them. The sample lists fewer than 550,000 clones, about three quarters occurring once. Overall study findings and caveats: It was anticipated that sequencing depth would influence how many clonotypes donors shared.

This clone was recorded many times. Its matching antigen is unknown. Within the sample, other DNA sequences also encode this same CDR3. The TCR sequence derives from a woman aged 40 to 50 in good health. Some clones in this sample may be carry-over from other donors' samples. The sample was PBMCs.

The CDR3 sequence: CASSAGLQYF. CDR3 nucleotide sequence: TGTGCCAGCAGTGCTGGCTTGCAGTACTTC. The rearrangement uses TRBV2 and TRBJ2-7; D gene uncertain. The germline gives CDR1 SNHLY, CDR2 FYNNEI. CDR3 length: 10 amino acids. Deletions cut 4 bases from V and 9 bases from J, with 7 bases between.